The 9 T cell receptor beta chains below come from one sample, sequenced in a study of vaccination effects on CD4 cells after COVID-19. Sequencing followed a ViraFEST assay step that expanded antigen-specific CD4+ T cells with viral peptide pools. CD4+ T cell isolation took place after less than 13 days of culture. Repertoires were generated with immunoSEQ multiplex PCR, while TCRdb's copy carries only in-frame clones and drops some. This sample carries approximately 54,000 clones, around 80% of them seen once, and the ten largest clones take about 2.2%. Their specific antigens are unknown. Here the sequenced sample was CD4+ T cells from PBMCs cultured with HCoV-229E spike peptides, taken before COVID-19 vaccination. Every receptor here comes from a human donor who received a COVID-19 vaccine.

In nucleotides, the CDR3 is TGCGCCAGCAGTGAGTTCGGGATCGGCCAGGCCCCCTACACCTTC. Protein product: CASSEFGIGQAPYTF. The rearrangement uses TRBV10-2 and TRBJ1-2; D is uncertain. The CDR3 loop spans 15 amino acids. Germline assignment: CDR1 WSHSY and CDR2 SAAADI. The germline V and J ends were trimmed by 1 base and 10 bases, with 19 bases remaining between them.

V and J are TRBV5-1 and TRBJ1-4; 10 bases fit TRBD1. CDR1 is SGHRS, CDR2 YFSETQ, per germline. CDR3 length: 15 residues. The trim removed 0 bases at V and 6 bases at J, leaving 2 bases unmatched. CDR3 DNA: TGCGCCAGCAGCTTGGTGACAGGGGGCGATGAAAAACTGTTTTTT. Translation: CASSLVTGGDEKLFF.

The chain combines TRBV5-1 with TRBJ2-3; 7 bases fit TRBD2. Per germline, CDR1 SGHRS and CDR2 YFSETQ. The V and J ends lost 4 bases and 1 base, in that order; junction bases with no gene match: 3. This CDR3 contains 14 residues. CDR3 loop: CASSPAGGTDTQYF. As DNA, the CDR3 is TGCGCCAGCAGCCCGGCGGGAGGCACAGATACGCAGTATTTT. The variable domain in full, with the rest retrieved from reference TRBV5-1 and TRBJ2-3, is KAGVTQTPRYLIKTRGQQVTLSCSPISGHRSVSWYQQTPGQGLQFLFEYFSETQRNKGNFPGRFSGRQFSNSRSEMNVSTLELGDSALYLCASSPAGGTDTQYFGPGTRLTVL.

CDR3 coding DNA: TGCGCCAGCAGCTACGGGTTACAGGGGGAGGGCTACACCTTC. Its translation is CASSYGLQGEGYTF. The chain couples TRBV5-1 to TRBJ1-2; 8 bases agree with TRBD1. The junction had 9 bases not matched to a gene; V was cut back by 3 bases and J by 8 bases. Germline CDR1 SGHRS, CDR2 YFSETQ. The CDR3 spans 14 residues.

V gene TRBV12-5 combines with J gene TRBJ1-6, with D possibly matching TRBD1 (6 bases). This CDR3 has 16 amino acids. Germline lookup yields CDR1 LGHNT and CDR2 FRNRAP. Between the trimmed V and J ends, which lost 1 base and 5 bases, there was a span of 12 bases. The CDR3 DNA follows: TGTGCTAGTGGTTTGGATGGGGGCGGGAATAATTCACCCCTCCACTTT. Translation gives CASGLDGGGNNSPLHF.

This chain links TRBV6-5 with TRBJ1-2; weak D call: TRBD1 (5 bases). Germline CDR1 reads MNHEY; CDR2 reads SVGAGI. This CDR3 contains 14 residues. V was trimmed by 0 bases and J by 6 bases, leaving 11 bases between them. CDR3 sequence reads: CASSYSVGANGYTF. DNA of the CDR3: TGTGCCAGCAGTTACTCGGTAGGGGCGAATGGCTACACCTTC.

CDR3 amino acids: CASSSGQTGSPLHF. In nucleotides, the CDR3 is TGTGCCAGCAGCTCTGGACAGACGGGTTCACCCCTCCACTTT. This chain joins TRBV7-2 and TRBJ1-6; D is possibly TRBD1 (6 bases). V dropped 4 bases and J dropped 9 bases, with 13 bases sitting between them. This CDR3 comprises 14 residues. CDR1 is SGHTA, CDR2 FQGNSA, per germline.

A single count supports this clone. The chain couples TRBV7-9 to TRBJ2-2; a possible D gene is TRBD1 (6 bases). The CDR3 totals 14 residues. V lost 5 bases, J lost 1 base, and 8 bases lay in between. Germline CDR1 SEHNR, CDR2 FQNEAQ (reference sequence). CDR3 in amino acids: CASSRQENTGELFF. CDR3 sequence (DNA): TGTGCCAGCAGCCGACAGGAGAACACCGGGGAGCTGTTTTTT. The full variable domain, in which reference TRBV7-9 and TRBJ2-2 provide the parts outside the CDR3, is DTGVSQNPRHKITKRGQNVTFRCDPISEHNRLYWYRQTLGQGPEFLTYFQNEAQLEKSRLLSDRFSAERPKGSFSTLEIQRTEQGDSAMYLCASSRQENTGELFFGEGSRLTVL.

This clone turned up a few times. This rearrangement joins TRBV3-1 (or the pseudogene TRBV3-2) to TRBJ1-3; 10 nucleotides line up with TRBD1. The CDR3 length is 17 residues. Germline V gene data show CDR1 as LGHDT and CDR2 as YNNKEL (reference sequence). V lost 4 bases, J lost 2 bases, and 8 bases stayed unmatched. Written as DNA, the CDR3 is TGTGCCAGCAGCCCCCGGGACAGGGGATACCCTGGAAACACCATATATTTT. It yields the protein CASSPRDRGYPGNTIYF.